Below, one TCR beta chain is given with its context. Assay: immunoSEQ multiplex PCR; the TCRdb copy retains only in-frame clones and omits some. This sample has about 220,000 clones, with 70% to 90% found just once. Participant reports of clinical history set cohort assignment. This sample is part of a study of blood T cell repertoires in COVID-19. About the research overall: The United States, Italy and Spain were the sources of the acute and convalescent COVID-19 samples. T cells, B-cell-depleted T cells, or PBMCs supplied cDNA or gDNA.

This CDR3 region has 13 residues. V was pared by 4 bases and J by 8 bases, with 14 bases between. Germline loops: CDR1 SGDLS, CDR2 YYNGEE. Sequenced: PBMCs or T cells enriched from blood (not recorded which). This receptor was identified in a woman aged 35 to 49 with acute COVID-19. This chain connects TRBV9 to TRBJ2-3; D is perhaps TRBD2 (7 bases). The CDR3 reads CASSLGGQGTQYF. Written as DNA, the CDR3 is TGTGCCAGCAGCCTCGGGGGGCAGGGTACGCAGTATTTT.